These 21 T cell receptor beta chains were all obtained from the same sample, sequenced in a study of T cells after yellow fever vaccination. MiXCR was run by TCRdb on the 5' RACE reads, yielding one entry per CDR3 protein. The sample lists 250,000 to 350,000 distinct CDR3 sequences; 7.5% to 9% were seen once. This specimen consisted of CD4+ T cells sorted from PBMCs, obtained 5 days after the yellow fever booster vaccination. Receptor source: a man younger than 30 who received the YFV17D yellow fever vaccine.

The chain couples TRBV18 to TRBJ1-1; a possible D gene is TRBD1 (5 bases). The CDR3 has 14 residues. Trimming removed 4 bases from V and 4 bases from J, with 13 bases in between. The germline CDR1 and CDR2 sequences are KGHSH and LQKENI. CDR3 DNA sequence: TGTGCCAGCTCACAGGACACCCGGGGCACTGAAGCTTTCTTT. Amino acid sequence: CASSQDTRGTEAFF.

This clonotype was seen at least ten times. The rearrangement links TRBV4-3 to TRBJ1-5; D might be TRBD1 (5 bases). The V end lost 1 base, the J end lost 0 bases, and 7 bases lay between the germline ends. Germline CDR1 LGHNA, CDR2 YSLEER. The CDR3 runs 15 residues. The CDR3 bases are TGCGCCAGCAGCCAAGTTGGGGGTAGCAATCAGCCCCAGCATTTT. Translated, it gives CASSQVGGSNQPQHF.

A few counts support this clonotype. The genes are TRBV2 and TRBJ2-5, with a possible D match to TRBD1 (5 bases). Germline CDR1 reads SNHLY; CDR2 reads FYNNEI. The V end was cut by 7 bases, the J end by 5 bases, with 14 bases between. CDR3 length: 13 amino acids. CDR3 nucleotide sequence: TGTGCCAGCACGCAGGGTGGTAGGGAGACCCAGTACTTC. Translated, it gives CASTQGGRETQYF.

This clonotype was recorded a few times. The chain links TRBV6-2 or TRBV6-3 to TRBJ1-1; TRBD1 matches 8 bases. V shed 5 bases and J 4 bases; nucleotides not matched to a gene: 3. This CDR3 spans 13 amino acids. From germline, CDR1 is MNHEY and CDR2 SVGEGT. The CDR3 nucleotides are TGTGCCAGCAGTCCGACAGGGGTCACTGAAGCTTTCTTT. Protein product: CASSPTGVTEAFF.

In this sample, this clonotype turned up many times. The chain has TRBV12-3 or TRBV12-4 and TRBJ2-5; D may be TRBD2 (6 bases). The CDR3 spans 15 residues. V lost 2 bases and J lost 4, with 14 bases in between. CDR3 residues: CASSLLGTPTETQYF. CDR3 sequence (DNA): TGTGCCAGCAGTTTATTGGGGACTCCTACAGAGACCCAGTACTTC.

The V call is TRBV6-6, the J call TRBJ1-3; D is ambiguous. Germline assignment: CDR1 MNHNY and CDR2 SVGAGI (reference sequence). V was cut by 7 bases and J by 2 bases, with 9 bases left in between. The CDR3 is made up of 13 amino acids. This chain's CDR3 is CASKEVTGNTIYF. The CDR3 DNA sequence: TGTGCCAGCAAAGAGGTTACTGGAAACACCATATATTTT.

CDR3 nucleotides: TGTGCCAGCAGCTTAAACAGAGCTAATGAAAAACTGTTTTTT. This encodes CASSLNRANEKLFF. The chain uses TRBV11-2 and TRBJ1-4, with D unresolved. The V end was cut by 2 bases, the J end by 3 bases, with 7 bases between. Germline loops: CDR1 SGHAT, CDR2 FQNNGV. The CDR3 extends over 14 amino acids.

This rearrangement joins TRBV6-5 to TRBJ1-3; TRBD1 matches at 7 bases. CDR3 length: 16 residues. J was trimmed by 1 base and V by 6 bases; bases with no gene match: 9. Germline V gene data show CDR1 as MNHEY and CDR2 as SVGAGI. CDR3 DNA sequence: TGTGCCAGCAGGACGCGTACAGGGGCTTCTGGAAACACCATATATTTT. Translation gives CASRTRTGASGNTIYF.

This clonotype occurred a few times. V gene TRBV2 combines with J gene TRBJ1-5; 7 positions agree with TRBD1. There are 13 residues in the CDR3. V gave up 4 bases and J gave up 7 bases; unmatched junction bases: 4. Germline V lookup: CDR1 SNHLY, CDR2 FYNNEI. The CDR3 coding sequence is TGTGCCAGCAGTGGAGGGGGCCGGCAGCCCCAGCATTTT. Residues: CASSGGGRQPQHF.

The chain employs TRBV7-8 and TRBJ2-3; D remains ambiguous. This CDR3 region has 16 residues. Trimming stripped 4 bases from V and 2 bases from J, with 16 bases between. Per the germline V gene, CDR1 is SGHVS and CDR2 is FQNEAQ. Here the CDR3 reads CASSSYALLDTDTQYF. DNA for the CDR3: TGTGCCAGCAGCTCGTACGCACTACTCGACACAGATACGCAGTATTTT.

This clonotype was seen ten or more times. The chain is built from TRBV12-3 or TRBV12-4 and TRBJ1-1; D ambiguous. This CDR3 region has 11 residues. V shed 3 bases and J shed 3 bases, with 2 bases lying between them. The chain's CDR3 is CASSFYTEAFF. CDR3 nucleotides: TGTGCCAGCAGTTTCTACACTGAAGCTTTCTTT.

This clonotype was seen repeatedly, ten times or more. Here the CDR3 reads CASSECYEQYV. In DNA, the CDR3 is TGTGCCAGCAGTGAATGTTACGAGCAGTACGTC. The chain couples TRBV25-1 to TRBJ2-7; D gene ambiguous. The length of the CDR3 is 11 residues. Deletions cut 1 base from V and 4 bases from J, with 2 bases between. Germline values: CDR1 MGHDK, CDR2 SYGVNS.

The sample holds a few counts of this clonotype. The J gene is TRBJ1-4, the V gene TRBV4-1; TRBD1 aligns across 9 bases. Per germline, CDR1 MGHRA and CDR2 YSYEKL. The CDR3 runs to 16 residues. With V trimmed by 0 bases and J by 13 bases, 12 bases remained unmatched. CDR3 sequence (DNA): TGCGCCAGCAGCCAAGATCCGGGACAGGGTGAGGGAGTACTGTTTTTT. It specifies CASSQDPGQGEGVLFF.

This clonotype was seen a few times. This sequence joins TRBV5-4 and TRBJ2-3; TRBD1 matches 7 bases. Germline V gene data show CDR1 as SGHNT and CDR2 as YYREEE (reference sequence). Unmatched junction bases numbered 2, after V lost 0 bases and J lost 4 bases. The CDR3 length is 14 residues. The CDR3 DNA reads TGTGCCAGCAGCTTGGATCAGGGGGCAGATACGCAGTATTTT. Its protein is CASSLDQGADTQYF.

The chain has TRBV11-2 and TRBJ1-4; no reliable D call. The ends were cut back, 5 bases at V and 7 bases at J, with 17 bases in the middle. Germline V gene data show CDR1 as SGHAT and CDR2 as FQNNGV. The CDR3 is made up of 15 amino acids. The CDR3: CASSPPLEYGEKLFF. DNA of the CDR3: TGTGCCAGCAGCCCACCTCTGGAGTATGGTGAAAAACTGTTTTTT.

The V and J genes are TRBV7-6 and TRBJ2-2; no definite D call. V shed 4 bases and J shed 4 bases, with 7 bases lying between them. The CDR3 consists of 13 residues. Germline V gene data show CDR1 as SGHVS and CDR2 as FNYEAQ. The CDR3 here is CASSSGVTGELFF. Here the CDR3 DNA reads TGTGCCAGCAGCTCAGGTGTCACCGGGGAGCTGTTTTTT.

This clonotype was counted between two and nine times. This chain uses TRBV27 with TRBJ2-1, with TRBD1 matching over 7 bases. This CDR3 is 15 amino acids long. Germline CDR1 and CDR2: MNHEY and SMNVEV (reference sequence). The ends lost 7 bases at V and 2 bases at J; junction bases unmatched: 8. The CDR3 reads CASTNWTGTYNEQFF. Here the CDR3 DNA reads TGTGCCAGCACCAACTGGACAGGTACCTACAATGAGCAGTTCTTC.

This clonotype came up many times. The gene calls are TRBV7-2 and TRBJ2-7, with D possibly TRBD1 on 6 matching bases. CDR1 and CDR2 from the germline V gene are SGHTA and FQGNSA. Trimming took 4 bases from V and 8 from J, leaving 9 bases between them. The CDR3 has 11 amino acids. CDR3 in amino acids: CASSSGQKQYF. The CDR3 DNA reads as TGTGCCAGCAGCTCCGGACAGAAGCAGTACTTC.

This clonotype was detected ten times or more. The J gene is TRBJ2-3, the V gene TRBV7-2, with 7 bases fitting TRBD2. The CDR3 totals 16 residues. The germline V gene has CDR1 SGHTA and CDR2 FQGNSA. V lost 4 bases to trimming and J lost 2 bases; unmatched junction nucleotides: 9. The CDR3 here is CASSSERGHFTDTQYF. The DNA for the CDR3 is TGTGCCAGCAGCTCGGAGCGGGGCCACTTCACAGATACGCAGTATTTT.

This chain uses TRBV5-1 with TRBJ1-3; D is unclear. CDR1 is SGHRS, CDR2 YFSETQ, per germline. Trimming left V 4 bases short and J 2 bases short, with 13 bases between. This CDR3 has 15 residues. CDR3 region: CASSRDAMPGNTIYF. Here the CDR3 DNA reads TGCGCCAGCAGCCGGGATGCTATGCCTGGAAACACCATATATTTT.

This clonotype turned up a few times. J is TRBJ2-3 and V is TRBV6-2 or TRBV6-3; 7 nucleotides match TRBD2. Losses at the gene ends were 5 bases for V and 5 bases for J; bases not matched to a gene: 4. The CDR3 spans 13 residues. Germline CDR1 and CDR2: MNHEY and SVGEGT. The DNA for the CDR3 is TGTGCCAGCAGTCTCGGACTAGAAGATACGCAGTATTTT. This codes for CASSLGLEDTQYF.